The source of this T cell receptor beta chain is a study of blood T cell repertoires in COVID-19. Across the study: PBMCs, B-cell-depleted T cells, or T cells provided the cDNA or gDNA that made up the material.

Trimming took 0 bases from V and 6 from J; bases not matched to a gene: 9. This CDR3 region has 17 residues. Germline CDR1 MNHNS, CDR2 SASEGT. Authors' data handling: Estimated nucleated cell counts came from reference gene primer amplification. Sequenced by immunoSEQ multiplex PCR; TCRdb stores in-frame clones only, minus some. The V and J calls and clone size come from that table; D and trimming were worked out from the DNA. The sample yields around 60,000 clones, approximately 82% seen once. The chain couples TRBV6-1 to TRBJ1-3; TRBD1 agrees at 9 bases. The receptor was derived from a woman aged 60-75 years with acute or convalescent COVID-19. The sequenced material came from peripheral blood. The CDR3 protein is CASSEAMDRGRENTIYF. CDR3 DNA: TGTGCCAGCAGTGAAGCAATGGACAGGGGAAGAGAAAACACCATATATTTT.